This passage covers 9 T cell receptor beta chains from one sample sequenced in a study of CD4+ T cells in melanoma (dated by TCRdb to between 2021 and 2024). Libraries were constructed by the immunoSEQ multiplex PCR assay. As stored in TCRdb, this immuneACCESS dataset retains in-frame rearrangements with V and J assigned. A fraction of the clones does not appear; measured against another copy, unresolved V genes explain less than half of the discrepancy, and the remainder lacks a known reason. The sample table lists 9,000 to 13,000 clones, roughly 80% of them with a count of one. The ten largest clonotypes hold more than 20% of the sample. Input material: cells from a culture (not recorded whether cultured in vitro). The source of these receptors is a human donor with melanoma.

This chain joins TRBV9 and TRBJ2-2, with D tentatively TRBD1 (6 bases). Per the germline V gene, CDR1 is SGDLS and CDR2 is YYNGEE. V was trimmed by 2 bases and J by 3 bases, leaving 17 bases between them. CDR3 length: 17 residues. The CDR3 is CASSVSFMAGDTGELFF. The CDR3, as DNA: TGTGCCAGCAGCGTGTCATTTATGGCAGGGGACACCGGGGAGCTGTTTTTT.

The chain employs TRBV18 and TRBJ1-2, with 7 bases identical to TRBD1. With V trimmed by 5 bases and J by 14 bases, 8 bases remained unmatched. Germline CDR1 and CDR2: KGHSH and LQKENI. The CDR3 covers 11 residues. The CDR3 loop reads CASSNVQGRTF. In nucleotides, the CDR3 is TGTGCCAGCTCAAACGTACAGGGGAGAACCTTC.

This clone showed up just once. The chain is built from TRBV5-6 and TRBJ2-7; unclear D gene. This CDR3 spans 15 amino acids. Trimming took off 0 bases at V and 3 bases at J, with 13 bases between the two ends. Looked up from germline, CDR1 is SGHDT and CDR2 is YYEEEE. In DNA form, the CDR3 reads TGTGCCAGCAGCTTGGACGGAGAGGTCCACTACGAGCAGTACTTC. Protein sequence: CASSLDGEVHYEQYF.

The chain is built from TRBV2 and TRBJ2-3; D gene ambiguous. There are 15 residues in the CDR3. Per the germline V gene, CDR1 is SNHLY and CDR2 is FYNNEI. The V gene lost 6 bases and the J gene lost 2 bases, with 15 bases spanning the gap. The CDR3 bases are TGTGCCAGCAGGGGATCCGATCAGTACACAGATACGCAGTATTTT. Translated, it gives CASRGSDQYTDTQYF. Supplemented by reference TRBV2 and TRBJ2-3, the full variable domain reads EPEVTQTPSHQVTQMGQEVILRCVPISNHLYFYWYRQILGQKVEFLVSFYNNEISEKSEIFDDQFSVERPDGSNFTLKIRSTKLEDSAMYFCASRGSDQYTDTQYFGPGTRLTVL.

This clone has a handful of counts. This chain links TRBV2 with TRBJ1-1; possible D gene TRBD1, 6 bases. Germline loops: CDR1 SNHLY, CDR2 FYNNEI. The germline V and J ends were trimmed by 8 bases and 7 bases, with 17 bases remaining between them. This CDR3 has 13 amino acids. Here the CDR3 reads CASDRGGAREAFF. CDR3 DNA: TGTGCCAGCGACCGCGGGGGGGCGCGTGAAGCTTTCTTT.

The CDR3, as DNA: TGCGCCAGCAGCAAGCCCGCACCAGGACAGGCTATTACGTATGGCTACACCTTC. Translation: CASSKPAPGQAITYGYTF. V and J are TRBV5-1 and TRBJ1-2; 7 bases align to TRBD1. The V and J ends lost 4 bases and 5 bases, in that order; junction bases with no gene match: 20. The CDR3 consists of 18 residues. Germline CDR1 reads SGHRS; CDR2 reads YFSETQ.

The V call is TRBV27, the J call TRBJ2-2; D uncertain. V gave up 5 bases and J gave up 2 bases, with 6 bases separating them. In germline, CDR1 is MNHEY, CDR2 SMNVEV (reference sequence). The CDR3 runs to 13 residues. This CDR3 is CASSTINTGELFF. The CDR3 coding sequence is TGTGCCAGCAGTACGATTAACACCGGGGAGCTGTTTTTT.

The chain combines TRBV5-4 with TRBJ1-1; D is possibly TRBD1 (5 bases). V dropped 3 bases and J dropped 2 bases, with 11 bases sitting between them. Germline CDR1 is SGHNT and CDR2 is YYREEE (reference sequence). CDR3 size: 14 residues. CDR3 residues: CASSSQRGNTEAFF. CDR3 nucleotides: TGTGCCAGCAGCTCCCAAAGGGGCAACACTGAAGCTTTCTTT.

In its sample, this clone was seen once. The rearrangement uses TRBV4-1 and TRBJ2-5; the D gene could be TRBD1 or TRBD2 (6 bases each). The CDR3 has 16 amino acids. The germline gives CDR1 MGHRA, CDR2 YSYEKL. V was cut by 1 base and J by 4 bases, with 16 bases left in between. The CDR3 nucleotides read TGCGCCAGCAGCCAAGCCGCATGGGGGGCACGAGAGACCCAGTACTTC. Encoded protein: CASSQAAWGARETQYF.